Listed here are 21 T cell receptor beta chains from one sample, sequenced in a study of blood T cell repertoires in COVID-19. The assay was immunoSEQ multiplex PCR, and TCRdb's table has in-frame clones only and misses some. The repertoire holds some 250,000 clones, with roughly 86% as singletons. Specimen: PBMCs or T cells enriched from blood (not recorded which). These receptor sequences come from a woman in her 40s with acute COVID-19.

CDR3 protein: CASSLPPSNEQFF. CDR3 in DNA: TGTGCCAGCAGTTTACCCCCCAGTAATGAGCAGTTCTTC. J is TRBJ2-1 and V is TRBV12-3 or TRBV12-4; D not certain. Deletions cut 2 bases from V and 7 bases from J, with 9 bases between. This CDR3 is built from 13 residues.

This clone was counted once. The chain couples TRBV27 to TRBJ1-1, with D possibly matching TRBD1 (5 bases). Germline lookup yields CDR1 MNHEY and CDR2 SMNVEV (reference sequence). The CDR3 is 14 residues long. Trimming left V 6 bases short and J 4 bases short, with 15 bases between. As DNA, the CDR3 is TGTGCCAGCAGCATTCTAGGGGCCAGCACTGAAGCTTTCTTT. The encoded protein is CASSILGASTEAFF.

CDR3 DNA: TGTGCCAGCAGCGAAACCCGCGGGAGGGGAGCAAGAGAGACCCAGTACTTC. Residues: CASSETRGRGARETQYF. The chain joins TRBV25-1 to TRBJ2-5; 9 nucleotides line up with TRBD2. V gave up 6 bases and J gave up 4 bases; unmatched junction bases: 15. Germline V gene sequence: CDR1 MGHDK, CDR2 SYGVNS. This CDR3 is built from 17 residues.

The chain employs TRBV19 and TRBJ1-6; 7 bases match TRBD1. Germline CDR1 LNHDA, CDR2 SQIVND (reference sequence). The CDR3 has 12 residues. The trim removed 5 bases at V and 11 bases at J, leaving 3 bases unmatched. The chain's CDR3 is CASSDRAPPLHF. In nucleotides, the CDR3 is TGTGCCAGTAGTGACAGGGCACCACCCCTCCACTTT.

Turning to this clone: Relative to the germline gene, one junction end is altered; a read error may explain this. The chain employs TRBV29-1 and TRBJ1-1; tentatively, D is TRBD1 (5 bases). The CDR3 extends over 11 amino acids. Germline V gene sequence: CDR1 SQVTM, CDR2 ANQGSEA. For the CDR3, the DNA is TGCAGCACCCTCTCGGGGGAGTCCGAGGTCTTT. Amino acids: CSTLSGESEVF.

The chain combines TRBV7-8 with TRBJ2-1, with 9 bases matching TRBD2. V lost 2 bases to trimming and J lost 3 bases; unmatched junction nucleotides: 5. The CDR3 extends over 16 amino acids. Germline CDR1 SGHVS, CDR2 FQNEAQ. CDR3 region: CASSLLRTSDYNEQFF. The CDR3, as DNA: TGTGCCAGCAGCTTACTCCGGACTAGCGACTACAATGAGCAGTTCTTC.

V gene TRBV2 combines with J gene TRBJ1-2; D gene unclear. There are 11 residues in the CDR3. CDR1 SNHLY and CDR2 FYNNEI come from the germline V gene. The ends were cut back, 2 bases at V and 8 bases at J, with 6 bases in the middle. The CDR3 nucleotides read TGTGCCAGCAGTGAAAGCGGCGGCTACACCTTC. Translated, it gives CASSESGGYTF.

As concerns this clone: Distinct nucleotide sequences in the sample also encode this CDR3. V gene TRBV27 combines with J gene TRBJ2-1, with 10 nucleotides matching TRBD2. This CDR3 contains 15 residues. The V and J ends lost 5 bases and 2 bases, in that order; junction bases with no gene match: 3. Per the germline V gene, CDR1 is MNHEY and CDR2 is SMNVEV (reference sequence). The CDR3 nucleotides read TGTGCCAGCAGTCTCGGACTAGCGGCCTACAATGAGCAGTTCTTC. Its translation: CASSLGLAAYNEQFF.

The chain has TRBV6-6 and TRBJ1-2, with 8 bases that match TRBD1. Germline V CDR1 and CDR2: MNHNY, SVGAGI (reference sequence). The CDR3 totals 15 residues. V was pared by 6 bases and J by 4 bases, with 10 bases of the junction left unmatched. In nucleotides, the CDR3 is TGTGCCAGCAGCAAGGAGACAGGGGTTTCCTATGGCTACACCTTC. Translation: CASSKETGVSYGYTF.

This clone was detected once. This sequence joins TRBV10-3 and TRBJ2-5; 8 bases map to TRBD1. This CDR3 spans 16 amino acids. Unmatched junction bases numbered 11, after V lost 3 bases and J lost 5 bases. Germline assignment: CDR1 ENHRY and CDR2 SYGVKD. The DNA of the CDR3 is TGTGCCATCAGTGAAATTTGGACAGGGCCCGGGGAGACCCAGTACTTC. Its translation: CAISEIWTGPGETQYF.

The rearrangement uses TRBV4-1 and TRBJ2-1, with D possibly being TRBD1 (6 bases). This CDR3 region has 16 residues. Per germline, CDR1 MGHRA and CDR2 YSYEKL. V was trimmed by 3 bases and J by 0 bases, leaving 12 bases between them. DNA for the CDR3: TGCGCCAGCAGCCAGTCAGGGGCCAGCTCCTACAATGAGCAGTTCTTC. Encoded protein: CASSQSGASSYNEQFF.

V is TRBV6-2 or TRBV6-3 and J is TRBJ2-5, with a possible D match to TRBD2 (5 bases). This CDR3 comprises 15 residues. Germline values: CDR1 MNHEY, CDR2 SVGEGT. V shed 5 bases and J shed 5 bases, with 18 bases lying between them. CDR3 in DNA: TGTGCCAGCAGTCCCCACCGTGAGGGTTGGGAGACCCAGTACTTC. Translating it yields CASSPHREGWETQYF.

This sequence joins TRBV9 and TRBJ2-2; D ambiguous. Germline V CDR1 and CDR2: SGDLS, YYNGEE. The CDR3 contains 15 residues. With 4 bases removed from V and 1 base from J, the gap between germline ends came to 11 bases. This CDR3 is CASSPPGGNTGELFF. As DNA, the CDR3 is TGTGCCAGCAGCCCACCGGGTGGGAACACCGGGGAGCTGTTTTTT. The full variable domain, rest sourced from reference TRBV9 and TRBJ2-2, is DSGVTQTPKHLITATGQRVTLRCSPRSGDLSVYWYQQSLDQGLQFLIQYYNGEERAKGNILERFSAQQFPDLHSELNLSSLELGDSALYFCASSPPGGNTGELFFGEGSRLTVL.

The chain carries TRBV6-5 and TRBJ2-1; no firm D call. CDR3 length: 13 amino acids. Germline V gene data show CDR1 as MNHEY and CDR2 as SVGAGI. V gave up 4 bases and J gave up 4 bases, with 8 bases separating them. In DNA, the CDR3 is TGTGCCAGCAGTTTAGCAGCATACAATGAGCAGTTCTTC. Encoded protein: CASSLAAYNEQFF.

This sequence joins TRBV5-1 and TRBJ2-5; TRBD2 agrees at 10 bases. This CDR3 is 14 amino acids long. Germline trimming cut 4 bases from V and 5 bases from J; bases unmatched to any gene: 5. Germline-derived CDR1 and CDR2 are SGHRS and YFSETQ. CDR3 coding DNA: TGCGCCAGCAGCCCTAGCGGGAGCCGCGAGACCCAGTACTTC. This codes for CASSPSGSRETQYF. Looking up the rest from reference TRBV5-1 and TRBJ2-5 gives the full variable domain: KAGVTQTPRYLIKTRGQQVTLSCSPISGHRSVSWYQQTPGQGLQFLFEYFSETQRNKGNFPGRFSGRQFSNSRSEMNVSTLELGDSALYLCASSPSGSRETQYFGPGTRLLVL.

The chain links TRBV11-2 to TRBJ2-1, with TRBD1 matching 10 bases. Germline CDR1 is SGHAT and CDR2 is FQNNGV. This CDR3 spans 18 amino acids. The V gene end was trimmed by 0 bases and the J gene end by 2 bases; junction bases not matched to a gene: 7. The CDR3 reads CASSLEGYGTGAYNEQFF. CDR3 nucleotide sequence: TGTGCCAGCAGCTTAGAAGGATACGGGACAGGGGCCTACAATGAGCAGTTCTTC.

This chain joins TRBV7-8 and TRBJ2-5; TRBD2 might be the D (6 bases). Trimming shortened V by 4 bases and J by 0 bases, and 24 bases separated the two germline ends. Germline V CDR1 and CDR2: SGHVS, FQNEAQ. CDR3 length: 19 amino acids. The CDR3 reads CASSSFSGRKAGDQETQYF. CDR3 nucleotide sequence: TGTGCCAGCAGCTCTTTTAGCGGCCGCAAGGCAGGCGACCAAGAGACCCAGTACTTC.

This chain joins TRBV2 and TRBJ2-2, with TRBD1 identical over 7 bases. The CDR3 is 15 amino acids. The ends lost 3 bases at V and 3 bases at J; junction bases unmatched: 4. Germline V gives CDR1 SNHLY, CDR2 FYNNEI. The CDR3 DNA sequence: TGTGCCAGCAGTGAGGGACAGACCTACACCGGGGAGCTGTTTTTT. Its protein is CASSEGQTYTGELFF.

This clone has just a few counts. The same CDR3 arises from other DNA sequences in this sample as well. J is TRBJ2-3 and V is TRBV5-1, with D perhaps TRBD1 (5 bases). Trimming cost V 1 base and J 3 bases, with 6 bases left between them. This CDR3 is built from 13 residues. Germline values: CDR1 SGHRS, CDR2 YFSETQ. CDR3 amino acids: CASSLQGTDTQYF. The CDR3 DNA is TGCGCCAGCAGCTTGCAGGGAACAGATACGCAGTATTTT. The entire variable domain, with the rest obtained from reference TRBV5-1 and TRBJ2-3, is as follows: KAGVTQTPRYLIKTRGQQVTLSCSPISGHRSVSWYQQTPGQGLQFLFEYFSETQRNKGNFPGRFSGRQFSNSRSEMNVSTLELGDSALYLCASSLQGTDTQYFGPGTRLTVL.

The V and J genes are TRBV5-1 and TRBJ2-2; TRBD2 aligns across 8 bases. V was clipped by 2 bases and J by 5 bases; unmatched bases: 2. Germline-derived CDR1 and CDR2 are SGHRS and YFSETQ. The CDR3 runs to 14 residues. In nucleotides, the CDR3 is TGCGCCAGCAGCTTCACTAGCGGAACCGGGGAGCTGTTTTTT. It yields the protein CASSFTSGTGELFF.

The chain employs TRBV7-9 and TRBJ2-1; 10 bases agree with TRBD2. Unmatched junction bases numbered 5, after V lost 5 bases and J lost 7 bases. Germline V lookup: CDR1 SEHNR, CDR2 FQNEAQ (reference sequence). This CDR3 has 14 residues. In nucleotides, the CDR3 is TGTGCCAGCAGCACCGGGACTAGCGCAAATGAGCAGTTCTTC. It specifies CASSTGTSANEQFF.